A single sample is the source of the 9 T cell receptor beta chains below, sequenced in a study of regulatory T cells in long-lasting Graves disease. iRepertoire HTBI primers and Arm-PCR of CDR3 regions built TCR beta libraries. TCRdb itself ran the multiplex PCR reads through MiXCR, one entry per CDR3 protein. The data hold about 420,000 distinct CDR3 sequences, with over 15% observed a single time. Noted time point: newly diagnosed GD, antithyroid drugs for less than 3 months. PBMC RNA was the source of the TCR library. Another study also made use of these data, one on T cells in Graves' hyperthyroidism and ophthalmopathy.

The source was peripheral blood mononuclear cells (PBMCs), collected at new diagnosis, from a patient treated with antithyroid drugs. The receptors were sampled from a woman younger than 30 with Graves disease.

This clonotype came up many times. This sequence joins TRBV7-3 and TRBJ1-5; D is unclear. V lost 1 base to trimming and J lost 0 bases, with 16 bases between them. Germline V lookup: CDR1 SGHTA, CDR2 FQGTGA. The CDR3 is made up of 18 amino acids. Written as DNA, the CDR3 is TGTGCCAGCAGCTTAATCGGTACGGTGACCTATAGCAATCAGCCCCAGCATTTT. Its translation: CASSLIGTVTYSNQPQHF.

About this clonotype itself: A read error may be the cause here, since a much bigger clone is one base away. This chain links TRBV6-4 with TRBJ2-2, with 8 bases aligning to TRBD1. The CDR3 is made up of 14 amino acids. The V gene end was trimmed by 6 bases and the J gene end by 6 bases; junction bases not matched to a gene: 6. Looked up from germline, CDR1 is MRHNA and CDR2 is SNTAGT. CDR3 sequence (DNA): TGTGCCAGCAGCTTGGACAGGGCGTCCGGGGAGCTGTTTTTT. Translating it yields CASSLDRASGELFF.

This clonotype was seen at least ten times. The rearrangement links TRBV12-3 or TRBV12-4 to TRBJ1-5; D may be TRBD1 (6 bases). Trimming pared 1 base from V and 5 bases from J, leaving 9 bases between. This CDR3 has 14 amino acids. The CDR3 reads CASSLDRDHQPQHF. For the CDR3, the DNA is TGTGCCAGCAGTTTAGACAGGGACCATCAGCCCCAGCATTTT.

In this sample, this clonotype turned up many times. The chain recombines TRBV7-9 with TRBJ1-2, with D hard to call. This CDR3 has 11 residues. The V gene lost 4 bases and the J gene lost 8 bases, with 8 bases spanning the gap. Germline V lookup: CDR1 SEHNR, CDR2 FQNEAQ (reference sequence). The CDR3 nucleotides read TGTGCCAGCAGCTCACGGGCGGGCTACACCTTC. Its translation: CASSSRAGYTF.

The V and J genes are TRBV29-1 and TRBJ2-5, with D possibly being TRBD1 or TRBD2 (7 bases each). CDR1 SQVTM and CDR2 ANQGSEA come from the germline V gene. There are 15 residues in the CDR3. With 5 bases removed from V and 3 bases from J, the gap between germline ends came to 19 bases. Written as DNA, the CDR3 is TGCAGCGTTTTTGGGGGGGAGGGGGCGGAAGAGACCCAGTACTTC. This translates into CSVFGGEGAEETQYF.

To note about this clonotype: The junction does not match germline at one end; this may be a read error. V and J are TRBV6-1 and TRBJ2-2; either TRBD1 or TRBD2 may fit D (5 bases each). The CDR3 contains 15 residues. Germline values: CDR1 MNHNS, CDR2 SASEGT. CDR3 loop: CASRPGWGDTRELFF. For the CDR3, the DNA is TGTGCCAGCAGACCAGGGTGGGGAGACACCAGGGAGCTGTTTTTT.

At least ten counts were recorded for this clonotype. This chain joins TRBV6-2 or TRBV6-3 and TRBJ2-7; D call uncertain. Germline V gene sequence: CDR1 MNHEY, CDR2 SVGEGT. V was trimmed by 3 bases and J by 5 bases, leaving 8 bases between them. The CDR3 is made up of 12 amino acids. CDR3 nucleotide sequence: TGTGCCAGCAGTTATAGTGTAGACGAGCAGTACTTC. Translation: CASSYSVDEQYF.

In its sample, this clonotype was seen many times. The chain carries TRBV20-1 and TRBJ2-1; 10 bases are shared with TRBD2. This CDR3 has 12 amino acids. V shed 2 bases, J shed 14 bases, and the junction held 6 bases outside the gene matches. Germline V CDR1 and CDR2: DFQATT, SNEGSKA (reference sequence). CDR3 in DNA: TGCAGTGCTAGACCCGAGCTAGCGGGGGAGTTCTTC. Translating gives CSARPELAGEFF.

The table lists this clonotype with a few counts. The J gene is TRBJ2-1, the V gene TRBV19; unclear D gene. The CDR3 consists of 11 residues. The germline V gene encodes CDR1 LNHDA and CDR2 SQIVND (reference sequence). V lost 5 bases, J lost 7 bases, and 6 bases lay in between. The CDR3 coding sequence is TGTGCCAGTAGTCGGTGGAATGAGCAGTTCTTC. Residues: CASSRWNEQFF.